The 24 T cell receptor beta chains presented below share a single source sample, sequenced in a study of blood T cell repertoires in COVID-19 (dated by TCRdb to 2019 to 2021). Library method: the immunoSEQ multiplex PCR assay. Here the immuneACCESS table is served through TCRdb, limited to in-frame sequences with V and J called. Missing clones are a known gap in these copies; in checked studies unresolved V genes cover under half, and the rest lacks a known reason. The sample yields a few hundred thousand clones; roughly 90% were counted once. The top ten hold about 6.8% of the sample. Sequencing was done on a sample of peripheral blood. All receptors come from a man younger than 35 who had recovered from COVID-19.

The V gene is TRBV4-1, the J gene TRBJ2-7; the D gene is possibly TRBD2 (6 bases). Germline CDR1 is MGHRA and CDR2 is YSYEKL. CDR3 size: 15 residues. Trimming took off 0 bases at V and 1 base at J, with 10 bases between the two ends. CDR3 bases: TGCGCCAGCAGCCAAGAGGAGGGAAGGTCCTACGAGCAGTACTTC. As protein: CASSQEEGRSYEQYF.

The CDR3 region has the DNA TGTGCCAGCAGTCCCCGGGGGGGAGGGTACGAGCAGTACTTC. Residues: CASSPRGGGYEQYF. The gene calls are TRBV6-5 and TRBJ2-7; TRBD2 agrees at 8 bases. The CDR3 is 14 amino acids. Trimming removed 5 bases from V and 4 bases from J; junction bases left unmatched: 7. Germline V gives CDR1 MNHEY, CDR2 SVGAGI.

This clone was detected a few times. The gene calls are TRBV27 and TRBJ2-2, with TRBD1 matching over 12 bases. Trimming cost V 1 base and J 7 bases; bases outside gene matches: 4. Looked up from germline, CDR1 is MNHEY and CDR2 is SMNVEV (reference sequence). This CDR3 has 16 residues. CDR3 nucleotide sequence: TGTGCCAGCAGTTTATTCGGGACAGGGGGCAACGGGGAGCTGTTTTTT. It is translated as CASSLFGTGGNGELFF.

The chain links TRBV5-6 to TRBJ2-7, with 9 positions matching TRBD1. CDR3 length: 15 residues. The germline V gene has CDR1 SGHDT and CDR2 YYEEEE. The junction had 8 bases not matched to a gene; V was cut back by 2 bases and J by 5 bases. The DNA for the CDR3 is TGTGCCAGCAGCTTTCCACAGGGGGCTGGGGACGAGCAGTACTTC. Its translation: CASSFPQGAGDEQYF.

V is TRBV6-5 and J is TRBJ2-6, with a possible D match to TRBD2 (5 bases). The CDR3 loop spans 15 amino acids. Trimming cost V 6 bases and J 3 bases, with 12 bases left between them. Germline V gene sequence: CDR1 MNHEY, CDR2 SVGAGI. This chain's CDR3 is CASSTPRGGANVLTF. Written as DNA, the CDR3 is TGTGCCAGCAGCACCCCTCGGGGTGGGGCCAACGTCCTGACTTTC.

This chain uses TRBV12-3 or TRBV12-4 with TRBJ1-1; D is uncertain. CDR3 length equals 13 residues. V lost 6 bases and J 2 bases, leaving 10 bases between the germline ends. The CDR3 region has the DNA TGTGCCAGCAGCAACGCACTCAACACTGAAGCTTTCTTT. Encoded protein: CASSNALNTEAFF.

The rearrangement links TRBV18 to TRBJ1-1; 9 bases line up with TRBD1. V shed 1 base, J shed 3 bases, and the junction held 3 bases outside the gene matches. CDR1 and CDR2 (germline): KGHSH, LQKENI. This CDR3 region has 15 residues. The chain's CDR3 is CASSPRGDRDTEAFF. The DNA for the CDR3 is TGTGCCAGCTCACCACGGGGGGACAGGGACACTGAAGCTTTCTTT.

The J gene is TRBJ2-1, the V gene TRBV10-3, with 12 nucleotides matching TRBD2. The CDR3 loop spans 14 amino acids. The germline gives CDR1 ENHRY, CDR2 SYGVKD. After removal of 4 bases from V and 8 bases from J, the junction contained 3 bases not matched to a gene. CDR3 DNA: TGTGCCATCAGTGCTAGCGGGGGGGCCGATGAGCAGTTCTTC. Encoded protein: CAISASGGADEQFF.

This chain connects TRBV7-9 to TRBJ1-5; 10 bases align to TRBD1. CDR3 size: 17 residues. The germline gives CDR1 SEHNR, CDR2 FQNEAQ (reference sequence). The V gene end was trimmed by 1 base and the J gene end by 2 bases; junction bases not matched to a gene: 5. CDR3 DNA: TGTGCCAGCAGCTTAGGGACAGGGGGAAGGGGCAATCAGCCCCAGCATTTT. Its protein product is CASSLGTGGRGNQPQHF. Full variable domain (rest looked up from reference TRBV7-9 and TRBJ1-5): DTGVSQNPRHKITKRGQNVTFRCDPISEHNRLYWYRQTLGQGPEFLTYFQNEAQLEKSRLLSDRFSAERPKGSFSTLEIQRTEQGDSAMYLCASSLGTGGRGNQPQHFGDGTRLSIL.

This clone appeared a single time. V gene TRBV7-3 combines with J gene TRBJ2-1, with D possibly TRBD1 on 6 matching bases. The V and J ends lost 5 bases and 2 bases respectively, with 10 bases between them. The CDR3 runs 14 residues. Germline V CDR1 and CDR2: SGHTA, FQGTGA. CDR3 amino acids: CASSPWDTYNEQFF. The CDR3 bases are TGTGCCAGCAGCCCATGGGACACCTACAATGAGCAGTTCTTC. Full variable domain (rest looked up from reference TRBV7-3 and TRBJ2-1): GAGVSQTPSNKVTEKGKYVELRCDPISGHTALYWYRQSLGQGPEFLIYFQGTGAADDSGLPNDRFFAVRPEGSVSTLKIQRTERGDSAVYLCASSPWDTYNEQFFGPGTRLTVL.

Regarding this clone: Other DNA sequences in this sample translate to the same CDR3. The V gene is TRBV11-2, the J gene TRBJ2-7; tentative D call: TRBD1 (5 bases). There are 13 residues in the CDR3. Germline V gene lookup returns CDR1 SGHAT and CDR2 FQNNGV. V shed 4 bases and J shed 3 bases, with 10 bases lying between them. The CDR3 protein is CASSSGRVYEQYF. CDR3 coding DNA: TGTGCCAGCAGCTCAGGCAGGGTCTACGAGCAGTACTTC.

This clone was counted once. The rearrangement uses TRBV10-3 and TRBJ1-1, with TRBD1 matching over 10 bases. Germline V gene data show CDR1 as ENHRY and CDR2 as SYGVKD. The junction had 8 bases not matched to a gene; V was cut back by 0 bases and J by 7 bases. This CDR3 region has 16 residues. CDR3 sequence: CAISESWGTGVVEAFF. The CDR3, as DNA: TGTGCCATCAGTGAGTCTTGGGGGACAGGGGTCGTTGAAGCTTTCTTT.

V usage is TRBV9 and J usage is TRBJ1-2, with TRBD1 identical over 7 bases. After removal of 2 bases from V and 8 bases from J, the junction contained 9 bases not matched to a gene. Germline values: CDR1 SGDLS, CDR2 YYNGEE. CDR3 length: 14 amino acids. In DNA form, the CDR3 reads TGTGCCAGCAGCGTTCAGGGGGATTTCCGGGGCTACACCTTC. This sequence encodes CASSVQGDFRGYTF.

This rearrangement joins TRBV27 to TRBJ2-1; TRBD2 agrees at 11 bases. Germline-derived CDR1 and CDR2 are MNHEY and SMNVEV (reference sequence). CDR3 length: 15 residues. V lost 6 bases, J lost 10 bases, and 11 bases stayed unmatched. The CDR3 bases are TGTGCCAGCAGCCCACTAGCGGGGGAAGGAGGGGAGCAGTTCTTC. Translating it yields CASSPLAGEGGEQFF.

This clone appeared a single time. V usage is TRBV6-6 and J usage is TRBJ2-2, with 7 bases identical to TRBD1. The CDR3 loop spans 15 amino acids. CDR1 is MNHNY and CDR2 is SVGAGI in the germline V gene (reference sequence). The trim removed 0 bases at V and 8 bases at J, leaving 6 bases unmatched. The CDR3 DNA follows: TGTGCCAGCAGTTACTCAGGGGGCAATTTGGGGGAGCTGTTTTTT. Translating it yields CASSYSGGNLGELFF.

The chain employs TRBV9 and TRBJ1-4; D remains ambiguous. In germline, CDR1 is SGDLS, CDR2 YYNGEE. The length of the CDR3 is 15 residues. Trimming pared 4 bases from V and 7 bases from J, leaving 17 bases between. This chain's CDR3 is CASSYSREGGEKLFF. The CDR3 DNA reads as TGTGCCAGCAGCTATTCACGGGAGGGCGGTGAAAAACTGTTTTTT.

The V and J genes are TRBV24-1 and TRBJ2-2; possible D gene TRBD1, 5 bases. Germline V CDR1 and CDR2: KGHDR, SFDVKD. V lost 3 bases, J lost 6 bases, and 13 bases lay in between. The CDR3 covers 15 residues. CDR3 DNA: TGTGCCACCAGTGATCTGCCCCAGGGCTCCGGGGAGCTGTTTTTT. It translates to CATSDLPQGSGELFF.

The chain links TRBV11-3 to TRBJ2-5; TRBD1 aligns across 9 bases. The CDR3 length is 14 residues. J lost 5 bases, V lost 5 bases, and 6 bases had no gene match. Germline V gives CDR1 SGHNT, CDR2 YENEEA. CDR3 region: CASSPGQGIETQYF. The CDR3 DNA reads TGTGCCAGCAGCCCGGGACAGGGTATCGAGACCCAGTACTTC.

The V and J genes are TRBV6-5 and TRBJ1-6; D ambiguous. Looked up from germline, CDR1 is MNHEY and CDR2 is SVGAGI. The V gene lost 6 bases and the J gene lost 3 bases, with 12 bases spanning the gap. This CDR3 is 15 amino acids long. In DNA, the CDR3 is TGTGCCAGCAGCTGGCTGGAGGGCTATAATTCACCCCTCCACTTT. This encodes CASSWLEGYNSPLHF.

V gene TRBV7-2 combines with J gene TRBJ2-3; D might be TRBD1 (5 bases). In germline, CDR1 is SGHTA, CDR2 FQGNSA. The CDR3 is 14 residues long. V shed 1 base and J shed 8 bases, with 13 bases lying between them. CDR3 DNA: TGTGCCAGCAGCTTAGATCGAAGGGGCTTTACGCAGTATTTT. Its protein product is CASSLDRRGFTQYF.

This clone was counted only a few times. In DNA form, the CDR3 reads TGTGCCAGCAGTCCACAGAGCTATGGCTACACCTTC. Translation: CASSPQSYGYTF. The V call is TRBV6-2 or TRBV6-3, the J call TRBJ1-2; D ambiguous. Trimming left V 5 bases short and J 4 bases short, with 8 bases between. This CDR3 spans 12 amino acids. CDR1 is MNHEY and CDR2 is SVGEGT in the germline V gene.

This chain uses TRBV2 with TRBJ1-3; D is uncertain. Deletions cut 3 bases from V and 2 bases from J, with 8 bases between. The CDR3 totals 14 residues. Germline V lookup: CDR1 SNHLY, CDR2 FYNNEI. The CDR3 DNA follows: TGTGCCAGCAGTGACTCAGGTACTGGAAACACCATATATTTT. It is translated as CASSDSGTGNTIYF. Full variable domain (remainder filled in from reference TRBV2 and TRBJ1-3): EPEVTQTPSHQVTQMGQEVILRCVPISNHLYFYWYRQILGQKVEFLVSFYNNEISEKSEIFDDQFSVERPDGSNFTLKIRSTKLEDSAMYFCASSDSGTGNTIYFGEGSWLTVV.

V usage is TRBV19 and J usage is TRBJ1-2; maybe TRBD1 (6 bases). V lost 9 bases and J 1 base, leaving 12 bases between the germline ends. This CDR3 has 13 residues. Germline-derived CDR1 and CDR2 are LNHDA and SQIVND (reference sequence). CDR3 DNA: TGTGCCAGCAACAGGGACCTTAACTATGGCTACACCTTC. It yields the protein CASNRDLNYGYTF.

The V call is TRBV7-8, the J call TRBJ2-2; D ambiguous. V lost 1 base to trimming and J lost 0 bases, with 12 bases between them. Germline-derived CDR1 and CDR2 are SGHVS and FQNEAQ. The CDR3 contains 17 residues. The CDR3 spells CASSLEFWQSNTGELFF. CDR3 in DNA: TGTGCCAGCAGCTTAGAGTTCTGGCAGTCGAACACCGGGGAGCTGTTTTTT.